Sequencing of this T cell receptor (beta chain) was carried out in a study of beta chain features in type 1 diabetes. Expressed TCRB transcripts were sequenced because the isolated RNA had all been reverse transcribed beforehand. Generated by immunoSEQ multiplex PCR, the TCRdb table keeps only in-frame clones and is missing some. The repertoire holds around 350,000 clones, with around 13% as singletons. Concerning this clone: The antigen is unknown.

Whole-study findings and limits: HLA influence on TCRB rearrangement stayed unresolved here.

Trimming removed 5 bases from V and 2 bases from J; junction bases left unmatched: 8. This CDR3 has 17 amino acids. Germline CDR1 and CDR2: MDHEN and SYDVKM. The sequence was collected from a man aged 18-30 years in good health. Sequenced sample: naive CD4+ T cells from blood. The chain joins TRBV28 to TRBJ1-5, with TRBD1 identical over 11 bases. The CDR3 loop reads CASSRDRGAVGNQPQHF. The DNA for the CDR3 is TGTGCCAGCAGTCGGGACAGGGGGGCGGTGGGCAATCAGCCCCAGCATTTT.